This T cell receptor beta chain derives from a study of blood T cell repertoires in COVID-19 (dated by TCRdb to 2020 to 2022). General notes on the study: The collaborator samples originated in the United States, Italy and Spain and spanned the acute and convalescent phases of COVID-19. The material from the prospective study consisted of cDNA or gDNA derived from T cells, B-cell-depleted T cells, or PBMCs. Subjects who had been exposed to COVID-19, were actively infected with it, or had recovered from it provided the deeply sampled blood TCRbeta repertoires that made up the dataset. The repertoires were made available in a free public database intended to serve as a resource for research on the immune response to SARS-CoV-2. The samples were drawn from the first 160 participants of the ongoing ImmuneRACE study and from 950 to 1,500 subjects provided by 6 global collaborators. Nearly every sample came with metadata listing a de-identified subject ID, COVID-19 status, age in years and sex. HLA class I and class II types, where available, came from metadata supplied by the sample provider rather than from assay-based typing.

TCRbeta CDR3 regions were amplified from genomic DNA using the immunoSEQ Assay, a bias-controlled multiplex PCR. In the authors' own workflow: The number of nucleated cells in each sample was estimated by amplification of reference gene primers within the assay. To quantify the absolute abundance of each unique TCRbeta CDR3 rearrangement, sequence reads were collapsed and filtered. For each sample, productive Simpson clonality was calculated as the square root of Simpson's diversity index over productive rearrangements. Imported from immuneACCESS, the table was reduced by TCRdb to in-frame sequences with V and J called. These copies leave out some clones; in studies compared against another copy, an unresolved V gene accounts for under half, and the cause of the remainder is not known. V and J calls and clone size are given by that table; D and trimming were obtained from the DNA. The sample table shows more than 150,000 clones, and over 75% are seen once. The ten largest clones represent approximately 11% of the sample.

For this clone: Its antigen remains unidentified. No base quality values were provided; no much bigger clone lies one nucleotide off.

Participants in the prospective study were enrolled through a virtual design, were aged about 18 to 100 years, and lived in 24 United States geographic areas. In the prospective study, cohorts were assigned on the basis of participant-reported clinical history obtained from a screening survey and a study questionnaire. For ImmuneRACE Cohort 3, a participant was defined as recovered based on two consecutive negative NP/OP PCR tests, clearance by a healthcare professional, or resolution of symptoms. In the prospective study, mobile phlebotomists collected whole blood, serum and a nasopharyngeal or oropharyngeal swab from each participant. Prospective study participants could optionally give additional blood draws and questionnaires over an approximately 2-month period. Prospective study blood samples were shipped either frozen or at room temperature before DNA extraction. CDR1 MNHEY and CDR2 SVGAGI were looked up in the germline V gene. The CDR3 holds 15 amino acids from the cysteine to the phenylalanine. The only DNA kept is the CDR3, 45 bases in frame from the first base. V lost 6 bases and J lost 4 bases, and the count of bases not matched to a germline gene is 9.

Points the paper makes about the study in general: How much clinical and demographic metadata was included differed by source and by participant, and the metadata was provided uncurated.

The chain is assembled from TRBV6-5 and TRBJ2-5, and TRBD1 aligns with 9 junction nucleotides. Sequenced input: PBMCs or T cells enriched from blood (not recorded which). The source of this sequence is a man aged 50 to 60 who had recovered from COVID-19. The DNA reads TGTGCCAGCAGCAAGACAGGGGGGTTAATAGAGACCCAGTACTTC. This translates into CASSKTGGLIETQYF.